The 25 T cell receptor beta chains in this list originate from one sample, sequenced in a study of cytomegalovirus exposure and HLA in healthy donors. Researchers ran the PCR with 60 Vbeta and 13 Jbeta primers. Here immunoSEQ multiplex PCR was the method, and the copy in TCRdb shows in-frame clones only, minus some. Of some 200,000 clones in the sample, approximately 83% are singletons; the top ten hold roughly 0.71%. The sequencing input was PBMCs. Receptors originate from a boy younger than 10 in good health and CMV-seronegative.

The chain employs TRBV6-6 and TRBJ2-7; TRBD2 matches 9 bases. The germline V gene has CDR1 MNHNY and CDR2 SVGAGI (reference sequence). Losses at the gene ends were 6 bases for V and 8 bases for J; bases not matched to a gene: 17. The CDR3 spans 16 residues. The CDR3 spells CASRPTGSGSEAQQYF. The DNA for the CDR3 is TGTGCCAGCAGGCCAACGGGTAGCGGGAGTGAGGCGCAGCAGTACTTC.

This clone has just a few counts. This CDR3 is also generated by other DNA sequences in the sample. The V gene is TRBV5-6, the J gene TRBJ2-7; maybe TRBD2 (5 bases). CDR3 length: 11 amino acids. The germline CDR1 and CDR2 sequences are SGHDT and YYEEEE. The V end was cut by 4 bases, the J end by 7 bases, with 9 bases between. The CDR3 region is CASSLSGEQYF. CDR3 DNA sequence: TGTGCCAGCAGCCTATCGGGGGAGCAGTACTTC.

V gene TRBV2 combines with J gene TRBJ1-5; 7 nucleotides align to TRBD1. Trimming at V came to 3 bases and at J to 1 base, leaving 0 bases not matched to a gene. Germline V CDR1 and CDR2: SNHLY, FYNNEI. This CDR3 region has 14 residues. CDR3 nucleotide sequence: TGTGCCAGCAGTGAGGGACAGAGCAATCAGCCCCAGCATTTT. Translating gives CASSEGQSNQPQHF.

V is TRBV9 and J is TRBJ2-7, with TRBD2 identical over 9 bases. Germline values: CDR1 SGDLS, CDR2 YYNGEE. The CDR3 runs to 15 residues. J lost 7 bases, V lost 0 bases, and 8 bases had no gene match. The CDR3 sequence: CASSVAGGGAGEQYF. In DNA form, the CDR3 reads TGTGCCAGCAGCGTAGCGGGCGGGGGGGCGGGAGAGCAGTACTTC.

The chain has TRBV29-1 and TRBJ1-1; D uncertain. CDR1 SQVTM and CDR2 ANQGSEA come from the germline V gene. There are 13 residues in the CDR3. V was clipped by 3 bases and J by 1 base, with 9 bases between them. The CDR3 here is CSVEQESNTEAFF. The CDR3 nucleotides read TGCAGCGTTGAGCAGGAATCGAACACTGAAGCTTTCTTT.

This clone was recorded once. The chain couples TRBV2 to TRBJ2-7; the match to TRBD1 covers 7 bases. CDR3 length equals 11 residues. J gave up 2 bases and V 9 bases, and 1 base lay outside the gene matches. Germline V lookup: CDR1 SNHLY, CDR2 FYNNEI. In DNA, the CDR3 is TGTGCCAGTGGACAGGCCTACGAGCAGTACTTC. Its translation: CASGQAYEQYF.

The chain carries TRBV14 and TRBJ2-5; D perhaps matches TRBD1 (6 bases). Trimming shortened V by 4 bases and J by 1 base, and 10 bases separated the two germline ends. The CDR3 totals 14 residues. The germline V gene encodes CDR1 SGHDN and CDR2 FVKESK. CDR3 nucleotides: TGTGCCAGCAGCCCCCGGGACATCCAAGAGACCCAGTACTTC. Translated, it gives CASSPRDIQETQYF.

This clone was detected a few times. The chain is built from TRBV2 and TRBJ1-4, with D perhaps matching TRBD1 (6 bases). The ends were cut back, 2 bases at V and 7 bases at J, with 17 bases in the middle. CDR3 length: 16 residues. The germline V gene encodes CDR1 SNHLY and CDR2 FYNNEI. DNA for the CDR3: TGTGCCAGCAGTGAACAGGGGCCGGAGAATGGTGAAAAACTGTTTTTT. It yields the protein CASSEQGPENGEKLFF.

The gene calls are TRBV2 and TRBJ1-3, with D tentatively TRBD1 (6 bases). Between the trimmed V and J ends, which lost 3 bases and 0 bases, there was a span of 12 bases. From germline, CDR1 is SNHLY and CDR2 FYNNEI. CDR3 length: 16 residues. The CDR3 nucleotides read TGTGCCAGCAGTGACCTTCGACAGGTCTCTGGAAACACCATATATTTT. As protein: CASSDLRQVSGNTIYF.

This sequence joins TRBV5-4 and TRBJ2-2, with a possible D match to TRBD2 (5 bases). Germline assignment: CDR1 SGHNT and CDR2 YYREEE (reference sequence). The CDR3 is made up of 14 amino acids. V lost 6 bases, J lost 3 bases, and 12 bases lay in between. CDR3 residues: CASTPGRDTGELFF. The CDR3 DNA is TGTGCCAGCACACCTGGGCGGGACACCGGGGAGCTGTTTTTT.

V usage is TRBV5-6 and J usage is TRBJ1-2, with unresolved D. V shed 2 bases and J shed 5 bases, with 16 bases lying between them. The CDR3 has 15 residues. Germline lookup yields CDR1 SGHDT and CDR2 YYEEEE. The CDR3 loop is CASSLVLDGGYGYTF. The CDR3, as DNA: TGTGCCAGCAGCTTAGTCCTAGACGGTGGTTATGGCTACACCTTC.

This chain links TRBV6-5 with TRBJ2-5; 8 positions match TRBD1. After removal of 6 bases from V and 5 bases from J, the junction contained 5 bases not matched to a gene. Per the germline V gene, CDR1 is MNHEY and CDR2 is SVGAGI. CDR3 size: 13 residues. For the CDR3, the DNA is TGTGCCAGCAGCATCGACAGGGGCGAGACCCAGTACTTC. Its translation is CASSIDRGETQYF.

This clone appeared a few times. This CDR3 is CASSFFRTGELFF. The CDR3, as DNA: TGTGCCAGCAGTTTTTTCAGGACCGGGGAGCTGTTTTTT. V and J are TRBV27 and TRBJ2-2; D not certain. Germline lookup yields CDR1 MNHEY and CDR2 SMNVEV (reference sequence). Trimming removed 3 bases at V and 5 bases at J, with 7 bases between. This CDR3 contains 13 residues.

The J gene is TRBJ1-2, the V gene TRBV7-2; a possible D gene is TRBD1 (6 bases). In germline, CDR1 is SGHTA, CDR2 FQGNSA. V was clipped by 1 base and J by 5 bases, with 14 bases between them. The CDR3 runs to 15 residues. The CDR3 nucleotides are TGTGCCAGCAGCTTAGAACCCACAGGGCAGTATGGCTACACCTTC. Translated, it gives CASSLEPTGQYGYTF.

The J gene is TRBJ2-2, the V gene TRBV27; 9 bases line up with TRBD2. Losses at the gene ends were 6 bases for V and 4 bases for J; bases not matched to a gene: 9. The CDR3 spans 16 residues. The V gene's germline CDR1 is MNHEY and CDR2 SMNVEV (reference sequence). The CDR3, as DNA: TGTGCCAGCAGCCAGGCTAGCGGGATTTTCACCGGGGAGCTGTTTTTT. Translation gives CASSQASGIFTGELFF.

The genes are TRBV2 and TRBJ2-1, with D perhaps matching TRBD1 (6 bases). CDR1 and CDR2 (germline): SNHLY, FYNNEI. Trimming shortened V by 7 bases and J by 2 bases, and 9 bases separated the two germline ends. The CDR3 covers 13 residues. In nucleotides, the CDR3 is TGTGCCAGCAAACAGGGCACCTACAATGAGCAGTTCTTC. The encoded protein is CASKQGTYNEQFF.

The V and J genes are TRBV6-1 and TRBJ2-3, with TRBD1 as a possible D gene (6 bases). Germline V lookup: CDR1 MNHNS, CDR2 SASEGT. Deletions cut 8 bases from V and 4 bases from J, with 13 bases between. The CDR3 sequence is 13 residues long. CDR3 sequence (DNA): TGTGCCAGCCGTGGCAGGGGAGCAGATACGCAGTATTTT. Translated, it gives CASRGRGADTQYF.

The J gene is TRBJ2-1, the V gene TRBV5-4; 8 bases are shared with TRBD2. The CDR3 covers 13 residues. J lost 6 bases, V lost 2 bases, and 1 base had no gene match. The germline V gene has CDR1 SGHNT and CDR2 YYREEE (reference sequence). CDR3 DNA sequence: TGTGCCAGCAGCTTTGGGACTAGCAATGAGCAGTTCTTC. This codes for CASSFGTSNEQFF.

The chain carries TRBV19 and TRBJ2-3, with a weak D call TRBD1 (6 bases). CDR1 is LNHDA, CDR2 SQIVND, per germline (reference sequence). Trimming cost V 5 bases and J 7 bases, with 10 bases left between them. The CDR3 has 12 residues. CDR3 loop: CASSLQGYTQYF. As DNA, the CDR3 is TGTGCCAGTAGTCTACAGGGATATACGCAGTATTTT.

CDR3 bases: TGCGCCAGCAGCCAAGCTCGGGAGGCTAGGCATGAGCAGTTCTTC. It is translated as CASSQAREARHEQFF. The V and J genes are TRBV4-1 and TRBJ2-1; 7 positions match TRBD2. Germline-derived CDR1 and CDR2 are MGHRA and YSYEKL. Unmatched junction bases numbered 8, after V lost 1 base and J lost 8 bases. The CDR3 consists of 15 residues.

The CDR3 sequence: CASSRLMFPGNTEAFF. The CDR3 coding sequence is TGTGCCAGCAGTCGTTTGATGTTTCCAGGGAACACTGAAGCTTTCTTT. J is TRBJ1-1 and V is TRBV7-8; D ambiguous. Germline V lookup: CDR1 SGHVS, CDR2 FQNEAQ. The V end was cut by 6 bases, the J end by 1 base, with 18 bases between. This CDR3 has 16 residues. The entire variable domain, with the rest obtained from reference TRBV7-8 and TRBJ1-1, is as follows: GAGVSQSPRYKVAKRGQDVALRCDPISGHVSLFWYQQALGQGPEFLTYFQNEAQLDKSGLPSDRFFAERPEGSVSTLKIQRTQQEDSAVYLCASSRLMFPGNTEAFFGQGTRLTVV.

The chain couples TRBV30 to TRBJ2-7; TRBD1 matches 11 bases. The germline gives CDR1 GTSNPN, CDR2 SVGIG (reference sequence). Germline trimming cut 0 bases from V and 5 bases from J; bases unmatched to any gene: 6. This CDR3 spans 15 amino acids. The CDR3 region has the DNA TGTGCCTGGAGTGTACGCCGGACAGGGGGCAACGAGCAGTACTTC. Translating gives CAWSVRRTGGNEQYF. The full variable domain, completed using reference TRBV30 and TRBJ2-7, is SQTIHQWPATLVQPVGSPLSLECTVEGTSNPNLYWYRQAAGRGLQLLFYSVGIGQISSEVPQNLSASRPQDRQFILSSKKLLLSDSGFYLCAWSVRRTGGNEQYFGPGTRLTVT.

This chain joins TRBV18 and TRBJ1-1; 7 bases line up with TRBD1. Germline V gene lookup returns CDR1 KGHSH and CDR2 LQKENI. This CDR3 has 16 residues. Unmatched junction bases numbered 13, after V lost 6 bases and J lost 3 bases. CDR3 nucleotide sequence: TGTGCCAGCTCTCAACGGGGAGGCGGGACAGACACTGAAGCTTTCTTT. It codes for CASSQRGGGTDTEAFF.

This chain uses TRBV21-1 with TRBJ2-7; the table's D call, TRBD1, was not checked against the DNA. TRBV21-1 is a documented pseudogene. CDR3 size: 14 residues. CDR3 sequence (DNA): TGTGCCAGCAGTTCGACCAGGGGGGCCTACGAGCAGTACTTC. Its protein product is CASSSTRGAYEQYF.

The rearrangement uses TRBV30 and TRBJ1-1, with D possibly matching TRBD1 (5 bases). With 4 bases removed from V and 4 bases from J, the gap between germline ends came to 19 bases. Germline assignment: CDR1 GTSNPN and CDR2 SVGIG (reference sequence). This CDR3 is built from 15 residues. Here the CDR3 reads CAWINKDILLTEAFF. The CDR3 DNA follows: TGTGCCTGGATTAATAAGGACATTTTGCTCACTGAAGCTTTCTTT.